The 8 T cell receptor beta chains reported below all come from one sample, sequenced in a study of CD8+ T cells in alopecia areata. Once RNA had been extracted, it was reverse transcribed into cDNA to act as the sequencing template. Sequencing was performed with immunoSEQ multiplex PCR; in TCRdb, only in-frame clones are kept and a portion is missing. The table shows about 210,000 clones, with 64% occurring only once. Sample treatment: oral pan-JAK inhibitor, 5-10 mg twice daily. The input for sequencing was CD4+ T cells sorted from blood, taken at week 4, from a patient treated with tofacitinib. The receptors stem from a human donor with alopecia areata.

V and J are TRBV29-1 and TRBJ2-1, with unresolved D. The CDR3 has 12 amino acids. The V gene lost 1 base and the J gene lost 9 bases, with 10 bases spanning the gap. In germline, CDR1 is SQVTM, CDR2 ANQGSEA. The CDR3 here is CSVEVTAAEQFF. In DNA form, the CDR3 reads TGCAGCGTTGAAGTAACGGCGGCTGAGCAGTTCTTC.

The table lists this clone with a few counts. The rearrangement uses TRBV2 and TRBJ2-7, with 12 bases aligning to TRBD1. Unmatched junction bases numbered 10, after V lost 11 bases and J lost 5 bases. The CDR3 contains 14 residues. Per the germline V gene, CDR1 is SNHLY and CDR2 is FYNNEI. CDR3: CAGDPGTGGNEQYF. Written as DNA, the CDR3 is TGTGCCGGCGACCCCGGGACAGGGGGCAACGAGCAGTACTTC.

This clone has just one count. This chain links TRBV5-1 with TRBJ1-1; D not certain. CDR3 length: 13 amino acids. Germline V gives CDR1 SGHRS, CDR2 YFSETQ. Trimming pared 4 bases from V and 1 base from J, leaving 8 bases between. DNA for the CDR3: TGCGCCAGCAGCCAAAGCAGGAACACTGAAGCTTTCTTT. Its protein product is CASSQSRNTEAFF.

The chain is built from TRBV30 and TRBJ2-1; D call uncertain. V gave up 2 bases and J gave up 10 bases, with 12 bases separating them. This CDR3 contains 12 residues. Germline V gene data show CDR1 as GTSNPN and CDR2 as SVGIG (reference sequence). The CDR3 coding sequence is TGTGCCTGGAGTCCTGGGGTGGGGGAGCAGTTCTTC. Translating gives CAWSPGVGEQFF.

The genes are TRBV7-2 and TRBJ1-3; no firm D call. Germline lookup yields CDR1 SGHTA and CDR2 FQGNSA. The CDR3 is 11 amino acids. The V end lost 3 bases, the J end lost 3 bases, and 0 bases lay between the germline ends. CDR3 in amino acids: CASSFGNTIYF. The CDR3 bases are TGTGCCAGCAGCTTTGGAAACACCATATATTTT.

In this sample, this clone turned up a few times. The CDR3 DNA is TGTGCCAGCTCCGCCGGCGAGACCCAGTACTTC. Protein sequence: CASSAGETQYF. The rearrangement joins TRBV2 to TRBJ2-5; D remains unclear. Trimming cost V 8 bases and J 5 bases, with 9 bases left between them. The germline gives CDR1 SNHLY, CDR2 FYNNEI. The CDR3 has 11 amino acids.

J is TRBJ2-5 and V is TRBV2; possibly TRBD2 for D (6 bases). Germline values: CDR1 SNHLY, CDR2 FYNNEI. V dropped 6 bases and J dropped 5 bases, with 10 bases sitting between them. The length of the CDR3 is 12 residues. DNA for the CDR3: TGTGCCAGCAGCCAGGGAGGCGAGACCCAGTACTTC. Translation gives CASSQGGETQYF.

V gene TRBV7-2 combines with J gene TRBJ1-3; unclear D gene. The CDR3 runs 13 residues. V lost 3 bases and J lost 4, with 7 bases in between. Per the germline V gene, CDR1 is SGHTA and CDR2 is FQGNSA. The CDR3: CASSLTLGNTIYF. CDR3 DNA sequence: TGTGCCAGCAGCTTGACCCTCGGAAACACCATATATTTT.